This TCR beta chain was sequenced in a study of cytomegalovirus exposure and HLA in healthy donors. Study-wide results and limits: TCR beta chains numbering approximately 150 were designated cytomegalovirus-associated.

About this clone: What it binds is not known.

This CDR3 has 16 amino acids. Germline loops: CDR1 SEHNR, CDR2 FQNEAQ (reference sequence). V lost 0 bases, J lost 6 bases, and 2 bases stayed unmatched. The primer mix had 60 Vbeta and 13 Jbeta primers. Sequencing used immunoSEQ multiplex PCR; TCRdb keeps in-frame clones, though not all of them. The sample has about 160,000 clones; about 80% are singletons. The sequencing sample was made of PBMCs. The rearrangement joins TRBV7-9 to TRBJ2-2, with 12 bases identical to TRBD2. The TCR originated in a man aged 25 to 40 in good health and CMV-seronegative. The CDR3, as DNA: TGTGCCAGCAGCTTAGCCCTAGCGGGAGGGCCCGGGGAGCTGTTTTTT. Translated, it gives CASSLALAGGPGELFF.